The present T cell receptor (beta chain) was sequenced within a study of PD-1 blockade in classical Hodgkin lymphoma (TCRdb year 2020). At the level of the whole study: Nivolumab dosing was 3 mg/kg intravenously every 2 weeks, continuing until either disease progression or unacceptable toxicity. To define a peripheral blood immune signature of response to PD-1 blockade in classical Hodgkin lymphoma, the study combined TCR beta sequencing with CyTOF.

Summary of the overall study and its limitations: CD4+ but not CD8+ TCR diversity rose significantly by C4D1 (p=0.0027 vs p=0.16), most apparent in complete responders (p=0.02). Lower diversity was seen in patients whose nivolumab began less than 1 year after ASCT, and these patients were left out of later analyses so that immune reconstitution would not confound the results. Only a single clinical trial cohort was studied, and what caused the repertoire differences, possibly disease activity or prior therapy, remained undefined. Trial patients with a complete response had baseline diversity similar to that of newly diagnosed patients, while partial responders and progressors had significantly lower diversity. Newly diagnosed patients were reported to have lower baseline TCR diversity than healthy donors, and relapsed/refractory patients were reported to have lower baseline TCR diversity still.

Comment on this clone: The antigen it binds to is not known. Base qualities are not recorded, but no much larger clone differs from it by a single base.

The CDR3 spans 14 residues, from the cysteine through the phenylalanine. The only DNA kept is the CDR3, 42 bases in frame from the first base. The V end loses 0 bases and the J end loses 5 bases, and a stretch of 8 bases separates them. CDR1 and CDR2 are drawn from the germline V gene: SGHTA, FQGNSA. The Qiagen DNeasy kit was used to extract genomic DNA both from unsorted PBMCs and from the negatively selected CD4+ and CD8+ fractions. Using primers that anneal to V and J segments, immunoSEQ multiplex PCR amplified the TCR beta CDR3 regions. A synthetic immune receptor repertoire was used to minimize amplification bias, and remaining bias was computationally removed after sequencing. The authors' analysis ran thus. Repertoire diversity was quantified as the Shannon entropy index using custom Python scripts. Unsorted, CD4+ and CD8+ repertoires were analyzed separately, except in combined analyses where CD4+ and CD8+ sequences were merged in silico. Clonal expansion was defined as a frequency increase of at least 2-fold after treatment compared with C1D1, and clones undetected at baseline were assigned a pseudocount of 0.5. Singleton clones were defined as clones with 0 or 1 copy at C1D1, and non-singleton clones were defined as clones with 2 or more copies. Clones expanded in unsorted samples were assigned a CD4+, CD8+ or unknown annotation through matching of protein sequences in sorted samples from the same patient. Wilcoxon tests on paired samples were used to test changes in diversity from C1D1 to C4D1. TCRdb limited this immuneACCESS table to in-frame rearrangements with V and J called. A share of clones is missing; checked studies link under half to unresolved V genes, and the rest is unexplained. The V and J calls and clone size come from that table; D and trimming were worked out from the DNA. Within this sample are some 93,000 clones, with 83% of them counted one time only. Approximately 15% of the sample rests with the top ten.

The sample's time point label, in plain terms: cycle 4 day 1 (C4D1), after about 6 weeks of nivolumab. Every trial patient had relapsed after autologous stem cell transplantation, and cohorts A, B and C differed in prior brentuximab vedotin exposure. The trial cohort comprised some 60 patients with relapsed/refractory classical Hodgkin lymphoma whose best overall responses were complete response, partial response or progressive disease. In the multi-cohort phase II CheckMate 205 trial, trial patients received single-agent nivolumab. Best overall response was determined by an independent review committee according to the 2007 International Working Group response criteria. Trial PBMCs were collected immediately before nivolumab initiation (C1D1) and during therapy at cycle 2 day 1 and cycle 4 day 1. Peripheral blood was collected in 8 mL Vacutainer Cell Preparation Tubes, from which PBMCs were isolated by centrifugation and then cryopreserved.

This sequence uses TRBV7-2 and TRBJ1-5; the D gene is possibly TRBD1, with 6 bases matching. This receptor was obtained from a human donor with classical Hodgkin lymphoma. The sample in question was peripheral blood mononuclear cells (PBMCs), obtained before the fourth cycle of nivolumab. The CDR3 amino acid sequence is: CASSLAAGDQPQHF. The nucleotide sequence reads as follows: TGTGCCAGCAGCTTAGCGGCAGGGGATCAGCCCCAGCATTTT.